The following is a T cell receptor (beta chain) sequence with its context. Antigen unknown. Sequenced by immunoSEQ multiplex PCR; TCRdb stores in-frame clones only, minus some. Found here are about 130,000 clones, around 90% of them singletons; the top ten hold under 2%. These data are taken from a study of T cell responses to AZD1222 COVID-19 vaccine. Findings and caveats of the study: Elevations in Spike-specific TCR breadth and depth followed administration of two AZD1222 doses. Only a handful of AZD1222 recipients, five to seven in all, had baseline seropositivity.

The material was peripheral blood, obtained on day 0 of AZD1222 vaccination. The origin of this receptor is an adult in good health.

The CDR3 spells CASSQDSGGGELFF. For the CDR3, the DNA is TGTGCCAGCAGCCAAGATTCTGGGGGCGGGGAGCTGTTTTTT. The rearrangement links TRBV3-1 (or the pseudogene TRBV3-2) to TRBJ2-2; the D call may be TRBD1 or TRBD2 (5 bases each). The CDR3 is 14 amino acids. Looked up from germline, CDR1 is LGHDT and CDR2 is YNNKEL (reference sequence). Trimming took off 0 bases at V and 7 bases at J, with 9 bases between the two ends.